This entry is about one TCR beta chain. Its antigen is as yet unknown. TCR cDNA was made by 5'RACE template switching, adding a universal primer site and UMIs. MiXCR was run by TCRdb on the 5' RACE reads, yielding one entry per CDR3 protein. The table has more than 95,000 distinct CDR3 sequences, approximately 16% seen once. This sample stems from a study of T cells after yellow fever vaccination. Notes on the study in general: Faster peaking, at day 5 versus 15, marked a secondary response that was weaker. Booster samples showed a return of most primary-vaccination clones (about 96% CD4, 70% to 90% CD8).

The CDR3 loop spans 15 amino acids. Trimming removed 2 bases from V and 0 bases from J, with 8 bases in between. Germline V gene sequence: CDR1 SNHLY, CDR2 FYNNEI. The sample in question was CD8+ T cells sorted from PBMCs, obtained 5 days after the yellow fever booster vaccination. The V call is TRBV2, the J call TRBJ1-5; D ambiguous. The TCR originated in a man aged 18 to 30 who received the YFV17D yellow fever vaccine. CDR3 sequence: CASSELGISNQPQHF. CDR3 coding DNA: TGTGCCAGCAGTGAACTTGGTATTAGCAATCAGCCCCAGCATTTT.